Presented here are 21 T cell receptor beta chains from one specimen sequenced in a study of cytomegalovirus exposure and HLA in healthy donors. The PCR ran on 60 Vbeta and 13 Jbeta primers. Sequencing used immunoSEQ multiplex PCR; TCRdb keeps in-frame clones, though not all of them. This table has approximately 150,000 clones, under 80% appearing once. Sequencing was carried out using PBMCs. These receptors all come from a woman aged 45-59 years in good health and CMV-seropositive.

This chain connects TRBV12-5 to TRBJ2-2; 7 nucleotides align to TRBD2. Germline CDR1 is LGHNT and CDR2 is FRNRAP. This CDR3 spans 17 amino acids. V lost 7 bases to trimming and J lost 3 bases; unmatched junction nucleotides: 14. CDR3 in amino acids: CASAPPRAGRDTGELFF. Here the CDR3 DNA reads TGTGCTAGTGCCCCTCCCCGGGCAGGGAGGGACACCGGGGAGCTGTTTTTT.

The rearrangement links TRBV14 to TRBJ2-4; D is unclear. Germline CDR1 reads SGHDN; CDR2 reads FVKESK. Deletions cut 1 base from V and 6 bases from J, with 10 bases between. This CDR3 has 14 amino acids. Written as DNA, the CDR3 is TGTGCCAGCAGCCAAGGTAGCCATAGAAACATTCAGTACTTC. It encodes CASSQGSHRNIQYF. Drawing the rest from reference TRBV14 and TRBJ2-4, the complete variable domain is EAGVTQFPSHSVIEKGQTVTLRCDPISGHDNLYWYRRVMGKEIKFLLHFVKESKQDESGMPNNRFLAERTGGTYSTLKVQPAELEDSGVYFCASSQGSHRNIQYFGAGTRLSVL.

The genes are TRBV11-2 and TRBJ2-7; the D is unclear. This CDR3 has 12 amino acids. CDR1 is SGHAT, CDR2 FQNNGV, per germline. V was clipped by 5 bases and J by 3 bases, with 8 bases between them. Here the CDR3 reads CASSLTFYEQYF. The DNA of the CDR3 is TGTGCCAGCAGCCTGACTTTCTACGAGCAGTACTTC. The full variable domain, in which reference TRBV11-2 and TRBJ2-7 provide the parts outside the CDR3, is EAGVAQSPRYKIIEKRQSVAFWCNPISGHATLYWYQQILGQGPKLLIQFQNNGVVDDSQLPKDRFSAERLKGVDSTLKIQPAKLEDSAVYLCASSLTFYEQYFGPGTRLTVT.

The chain carries TRBV5-1 and TRBJ1-5; weak D call: TRBD1 (5 bases). The CDR3 contains 15 residues. Per germline, CDR1 SGHRS and CDR2 YFSETQ. V was trimmed by 3 bases and J by 1 base, leaving 11 bases between them. The DNA for the CDR3 is TGCGCCAGCAGCTCCACAGGATCAAGCAATCAGCCCCAGCATTTT. It specifies CASSSTGSSNQPQHF.

A single count supports this clone. The chain has TRBV6-1 and TRBJ2-1; 9 nucleotides agree with TRBD2. V gave up 2 bases and J gave up 6 bases; unmatched junction bases: 5. CDR1 is MNHNS and CDR2 is SASEGT in the germline V gene. CDR3 length equals 15 residues. The DNA of the CDR3 is TGTGCCAGCAGTGAATGGGGCGGGGGGGCCAATGAGCAGTTCTTC. It codes for CASSEWGGGANEQFF.

This clone was found a few times. The J gene is TRBJ1-2, the V gene TRBV5-6; tentatively, D is TRBD1 (5 bases). This CDR3 has 15 residues. Germline V gene data show CDR1 as SGHDT and CDR2 as YYEEEE. Trimming cost V 0 bases and J 3 bases, with 12 bases left between them. The CDR3 spells CASSLDPQGDYGYTF. In DNA, the CDR3 is TGTGCCAGCAGCTTGGATCCGCAGGGTGACTATGGCTACACCTTC. Together with reference TRBV5-6 and TRBJ1-2, the CDR3 gives the full variable domain: DAGVTQSPTHLIKTRGQQVTLRCSPKSGHDTVSWYQQALGQGPQFIFQYYEEEERQRGNFPDRFSGHQFPNYSSELNVNALLLGDSALYLCASSLDPQGDYGYTFGSGTRLTVV.

The chain has TRBV6-1 and TRBJ2-7; TRBD1 matches at 7 bases. The CDR3 has 15 amino acids. Germline V CDR1 and CDR2: MNHNS, SASEGT. With V trimmed by 4 bases and J by 5 bases, 11 bases remained unmatched. This CDR3 is CASSAGRQGTDEQYF. In DNA, the CDR3 is TGTGCCAGCAGTGCTGGTCGACAGGGAACAGACGAGCAGTACTTC.

The CDR3 DNA follows: TGTGCCAGCACTACAGGGGCCGCTCGGTACAATGAGCAGTTCTTC. Protein product: CASTTGAARYNEQFF. The chain joins TRBV25-1 to TRBJ2-1; TRBD1 aligns across 7 bases. V trimming: 7 bases; J trimming: 4 bases; junction bases outside the gene matches: 10. Germline loops: CDR1 MGHDK, CDR2 SYGVNS. The CDR3 length is 15 residues.

This clone appeared a few times. CDR3 amino acids: CASSSTGQGNTGELFF. Written as DNA, the CDR3 is TGCGCCAGCAGCTCGACGGGACAGGGGAACACCGGGGAGCTGTTTTTT. The chain has TRBV5-1 and TRBJ2-2; 9 positions match TRBD1. Germline V gives CDR1 SGHRS, CDR2 YFSETQ. With V trimmed by 3 bases and J by 1 base, 4 bases remained unmatched. This CDR3 has 16 amino acids.

The J gene is TRBJ1-1, the V gene TRBV18; no reliable D call. This CDR3 has 14 amino acids. V was cut by 3 bases and J by 0 bases, with 8 bases left in between. CDR1 is KGHSH, CDR2 LQKENI, per germline. The CDR3 here is CASSPTDLNTEAFF. As DNA, the CDR3 is TGTGCCAGCTCACCTACAGATCTGAACACTGAAGCTTTCTTT.

The rearrangement uses TRBV5-1 and TRBJ1-1; D possibly corresponds to TRBD1 (5 bases). The CDR3 totals 13 residues. The V gene lost 0 bases and the J gene lost 10 bases, with 13 bases spanning the gap. Germline CDR1 SGHRS, CDR2 YFSETQ. CDR3: CASSLEAGLGAFF. Written as DNA, the CDR3 is TGCGCCAGCAGCTTGGAAGCGGGGCTGGGAGCTTTCTTT.

The J gene is TRBJ2-2, the V gene TRBV29-1; possible D gene TRBD1, 8 bases. Germline V gene sequence: CDR1 SQVTM, CDR2 ANQGSEA. Trimming left V 3 bases short and J 6 bases short, with 17 bases between. The CDR3 totals 15 residues. CDR3 in amino acids: CSVEHRGGIAGELFF. The CDR3 nucleotides are TGCAGCGTTGAGCACAGGGGGGGGATAGCCGGGGAGCTGTTTTTT.

V and J are TRBV7-3 and TRBJ2-1; 7 nucleotides align to TRBD2. The CDR3 is 15 amino acids. The germline CDR1 and CDR2 sequences are SGHTA and FQGTGA. Trimming took 1 base from V and 4 from J; bases not matched to a gene: 4. CDR3 amino acids: CASSLILASYNEQFF. The DNA for the CDR3 is TGTGCCAGCAGCTTAATACTAGCGTCGTACAATGAGCAGTTCTTC.

The chain links TRBV11-1 to TRBJ2-1, with no clear D. Trimming cost V 3 bases and J 5 bases, with 2 bases left between them. CDR1 and CDR2 (germline): SGHAT, FQDESV (reference sequence). The CDR3 loop spans 11 amino acids. CDR3 DNA: TGTGCCAGCAGCTTTAACAATGAGCAGTTCTTC. It translates to CASSFNNEQFF. The whole variable domain, filled in from reference TRBV11-1 and TRBJ2-1, reads EAEVAQSPRYKITEKSQAVAFWCDPISGHATLYWYRQILGQGPELLVQFQDESVVDDSQLPKDRFSAERLKGVDSTLKIQPAELGDSAMYLCASSFNNEQFFGPGTRLTVL.

This clone was observed once. This chain connects TRBV10-1 to TRBJ2-2, with D hard to call. Germline CDR1 WNHNN, CDR2 SYGVQD (reference sequence). V was trimmed by 7 bases and J by 5 bases, leaving 14 bases between them. CDR3 size: 14 residues. CDR3 in DNA: TGCGCCAGCACGAGGTCTGATGGAACCGGGGAGCTGTTTTTT. It is translated as CASTRSDGTGELFF.

This clone was found a few times. CDR3 region: CASSPTGTVNSPLHF. CDR3 in DNA: TGTGCCAGCAGTCCTACCGGGACAGTTAATTCACCCCTCCACTTT. This chain connects TRBV6-6 to TRBJ1-6; 7 positions agree with TRBD1. This CDR3 has 15 amino acids. Germline V CDR1 and CDR2: MNHNY, SVGAGI (reference sequence). The V and J ends lost 5 bases and 6 bases, in that order; junction bases with no gene match: 7.

In its sample, this clone was seen a few times. Other nucleotide sequences in the sample specify the same CDR3. Here the CDR3 DNA reads TGTGCCAGCAGTTTAAGGGGTGGGATCACTGAAGCTTTCTTT. It is translated as CASSLRGGITEAFF. V and J are TRBV27 and TRBJ1-1; tentative D call: TRBD1 (5 bases). The CDR3 has 14 residues. The germline V and J ends were trimmed by 2 bases and 4 bases, with 11 bases remaining between them. Germline V gives CDR1 MNHEY, CDR2 SMNVEV (reference sequence).

The chain carries TRBV5-4 and TRBJ2-3; no reliable D call. In germline, CDR1 is SGHNT, CDR2 YYREEE (reference sequence). The CDR3 spans 14 residues. The V end was cut by 4 bases, the J end by 2 bases, with 11 bases between. CDR3 sequence reads: CASSVRSPTDTQYF. The CDR3 DNA reads TGTGCCAGCAGCGTGCGAAGCCCCACAGATACGCAGTATTTT.

This clone was recorded once. The chain combines TRBV7-2 with TRBJ2-7; 8 positions match TRBD2. The CDR3 sequence is 15 residues long. V shed 5 bases and J 2 bases; nucleotides not matched to a gene: 8. Germline CDR1 SGHTA, CDR2 FQGNSA. CDR3 sequence: CASSTRGGATYEQYF. CDR3 nucleotides: TGTGCCAGCAGCACCCGGGGGGGGGCGACCTACGAGCAGTACTTC.

The chain uses TRBV27 and TRBJ1-2; D might be TRBD1 (6 bases). V lost 6 bases to trimming and J lost 0 bases, with 17 bases between them. Germline V CDR1 and CDR2: MNHEY, SMNVEV (reference sequence). There are 16 residues in the CDR3. Here the CDR3 reads CASSPIGGVPNYGYTF. CDR3 in DNA: TGTGCCAGCAGCCCCATTGGGGGCGTCCCTAACTATGGCTACACCTTC.

The CDR3 reads CAIGGAGPSYNEQFF. The CDR3 DNA reads as TGTGCCATCGGGGGAGCGGGGCCATCCTACAATGAGCAGTTCTTC. The chain employs TRBV10-3 and TRBJ2-1, with TRBD2 identical over 7 bases. With V trimmed by 8 bases and J by 1 base, 8 bases remained unmatched. Germline CDR1 ENHRY, CDR2 SYGVKD. The CDR3 totals 15 residues.